The 20 T cell receptor beta chains given below trace back to one sample, sequenced in a study of blood T cell repertoires in COVID-19. Profiled with immunoSEQ multiplex PCR; TCRdb holds only in-frame clones, not every one. The sample lists about 490,000 clones, 70% to 90% occurring once. Sequencing was carried out using peripheral blood. The receptors shown here come from a human donor in a cohort sampled during active COVID-19.

V is TRBV7-2 and J is TRBJ2-3; 13 bases map to TRBD2. The CDR3 has 16 amino acids. CDR1 and CDR2 (germline): SGHTA, FQGNSA. The V gene end was trimmed by 3 bases and the J gene end by 3 bases; junction bases not matched to a gene: 3. DNA for the CDR3: TGTGCCAGCAGCTTGGGGACTAGCGGGACAACAGATACGCAGTATTTT. Encoded protein: CASSLGTSGTTDTQYF.

V gene TRBV19 combines with J gene TRBJ2-7, with TRBD1 matching 11 bases. This CDR3 is built from 14 residues. Trimming removed 7 bases from V and 2 bases from J; junction bases left unmatched: 4. The germline gives CDR1 LNHDA, CDR2 SQIVND (reference sequence). The CDR3 loop reads CASTPGQGAYEQYF. CDR3 nucleotide sequence: TGTGCCAGTACCCCGGGACAGGGGGCCTACGAGCAGTACTTC.

The chain employs TRBV10-1 and TRBJ2-2; 10 bases agree with TRBD1. The V gene end was trimmed by 4 bases and the J gene end by 4 bases; junction bases not matched to a gene: 6. The CDR3 runs 16 residues. Germline values: CDR1 WNHNN, CDR2 SYGVQD (reference sequence). CDR3 DNA: TGCGCCAGCAGTGCCTCCGGGACAGGGGTCACCGGGGAGCTGTTTTTT. Its protein is CASSASGTGVTGELFF.

This clone was recorded once. The chain joins TRBV18 to TRBJ1-3; the match to TRBD1 covers 8 bases. Germline V lookup: CDR1 KGHSH, CDR2 LQKENI. The CDR3 covers 15 residues. Trimming at V came to 3 bases and at J to 8 bases, leaving 9 bases not matched to a gene. In nucleotides, the CDR3 is TGTGCCAGCTCACCGTCCCGGACAGGGTTGGACACCATATATTTT. It translates to CASSPSRTGLDTIYF.

The chain carries TRBV19 and TRBJ1-1, with D possibly being TRBD1 (5 bases). Per the germline V gene, CDR1 is LNHDA and CDR2 is SQIVND (reference sequence). This CDR3 spans 14 amino acids. The ends were cut back, 7 bases at V and 5 bases at J, with 17 bases in the middle. The CDR3: CASTTGRAGTEAFF. The CDR3, as DNA: TGTGCCAGTACCACAGGCAGGGCCGGAACTGAAGCTTTCTTT.

The chain joins TRBV15 to TRBJ1-1; the D gene is possibly TRBD1 (6 bases). With 5 bases removed from V and 1 base from J, the gap between germline ends came to 11 bases. CDR1 and CDR2 from the germline V gene are LNHNV and YYDKDF (reference sequence). The CDR3 consists of 14 residues. The CDR3 region has the DNA TGTGCCACCAGCTCGCAGGGGCCGAACACTGAAGCTTTCTTT. Its translation: CATSSQGPNTEAFF.

A single count supports this clone. The chain links TRBV23-1 to TRBJ2-7; TRBD2 matches 10 bases. TRBV23-1 counts as an open reading frame of uncertain function. The CDR3 is made up of 16 amino acids. V lost 2 bases, J lost 0 bases, and 4 bases stayed unmatched. CDR3 sequence reads: CASSQPTSGSSYEQYF. The CDR3 coding sequence is TGCGCCAGCAGTCAACCGACTAGCGGGTCCTCCTACGAGCAGTACTTC.

The V and J genes are TRBV30 and TRBJ2-4, with D tentatively TRBD2 (6 bases). Germline CDR1 and CDR2: GTSNPN and SVGIG (reference sequence). Trimming stripped 2 bases from V and 7 bases from J, with 18 bases between. This CDR3 is 15 amino acids long. The CDR3 DNA follows: TGTGCCTGGAGTCACGGGGACTCCGTGGGTAACATTCAGTACTTC. Amino acid sequence: CAWSHGDSVGNIQYF.

The chain uses TRBV18 and TRBJ1-4; D call uncertain. The V gene lost 4 bases and the J gene lost 0 bases, with 9 bases spanning the gap. The CDR3 is made up of 15 amino acids. Germline V gene lookup returns CDR1 KGHSH and CDR2 LQKENI. CDR3 protein: CASSLPSATNEKLFF. The CDR3 region has the DNA TGTGCCAGCTCACTCCCTTCCGCAACTAATGAAAAACTGTTTTTT.

The table lists this clone with a few counts. The gene calls are TRBV2 and TRBJ1-5; 7 nucleotides align to TRBD1. Germline lookup yields CDR1 SNHLY and CDR2 FYNNEI. V shed 2 bases, J shed 7 bases, and the junction held 5 bases outside the gene matches. This CDR3 has 14 residues. Here the CDR3 reads CASSEMTGMQPQHF. The DNA of the CDR3 is TGTGCCAGCAGTGAAATGACAGGGATGCAGCCCCAGCATTTT.

The V gene is TRBV5-1, the J gene TRBJ2-7, with 8 bases identical to TRBD1. The V gene's germline CDR1 is SGHRS and CDR2 YFSETQ. The junction had 8 bases not matched to a gene; V was cut back by 4 bases and J by 5 bases. CDR3 length: 14 amino acids. CDR3 loop: CASSQGQEVNEQYF. DNA of the CDR3: TGCGCCAGCAGCCAGGGACAGGAAGTCAACGAGCAGTACTTC.

Here the CDR3 reads CASSQDLIAGGPDTGELFF. CDR3 nucleotides: TGCGCCAGCAGCCAAGATCTTATAGCGGGAGGGCCGGACACCGGGGAGCTGTTTTTT. The chain couples TRBV4-3 to TRBJ2-2; 11 nucleotides line up with TRBD2. This CDR3 contains 19 residues. Per the germline V gene, CDR1 is LGHNA and CDR2 is YSLEER. J gave up 3 bases and V 0 bases, and 9 bases lay outside the gene matches.

CDR3 amino acids: CASSLRGVRGVKDTEAFF. The CDR3 DNA sequence: TGTGCCAGCTCCCTCAGGGGAGTACGGGGCGTCAAGGACACTGAAGCTTTCTTT. The V and J genes are TRBV18 and TRBJ1-1; weak D call: TRBD1 (6 bases). CDR1 and CDR2 (germline): KGHSH, LQKENI. Trimming took off 6 bases at V and 3 bases at J, with 26 bases between the two ends. The CDR3 is made up of 18 amino acids.

The CDR3 reads CAWRGRVEQYF. The CDR3 coding sequence is TGTGCCTGGAGGGGGAGGGTGGAGCAGTACTTC. The chain is built from TRBV30 and TRBJ2-7; TRBD2 matches at 7 bases. The V segment lost 3 bases and the J segment 7 bases; nucleotides outside the gene matches: 3. Germline V gives CDR1 GTSNPN, CDR2 SVGIG (reference sequence). This CDR3 spans 11 amino acids.

This clone was recorded once. The genes are TRBV5-6 and TRBJ1-2, with 10 bases that match TRBD1. This CDR3 has 15 amino acids. The junction had 4 bases not matched to a gene; V was cut back by 3 bases and J by 2 bases. The germline V gene encodes CDR1 SGHDT and CDR2 YYEEEE. Here the CDR3 DNA reads TGTGCCAGCAGCTCGGAGACAGGGGGCAACTATGGCTACACCTTC. Protein product: CASSSETGGNYGYTF.

Concerning this clone: The junction and the germline gene differ at one end; a read error may be behind it. The genes are TRBV29-1 and TRBJ2-3; 12 nucleotides match TRBD2. Germline-derived CDR1 and CDR2 are SQVTM and ANQGSEA. The CDR3 covers 15 residues. The chain's CDR3 is CSVDPGTSGQQRGSF. Written as DNA, the CDR3 is TGCAGCGTGGACCCCGGGACTAGCGGGCAACAGAGGGGGTCATTT.

On this clone itself: Since the CDR3 does not end with the conserved phenylalanine or tryptophan, this likely comes from a read error. Because the CDR3's place on the DNA is in doubt, the DNA is left out and the CDR3 is given as listed by TCRdb. V and J are TRBV30 and TRBJ2-7; no check of the table's D call, TRBD1, against the DNA was made. Counting both end residues, the CDR3 totals 9 amino acids. The V gene's germline CDR1 is GTSNPN and CDR2 SVGIG (reference sequence). This chain's CDR3 is CAWNARVRL.

This clone was recorded only once. The DNA of the CDR3 is TGTGCCAGCAGCTTAATGGGAGGAGAGACCCAGTACTTC. It codes for CASSLMGGETQYF. This sequence joins TRBV11-3 and TRBJ2-5; D possibly corresponds to TRBD2 (6 bases). CDR1 is SGHNT and CDR2 is YENEEA in the germline V gene. This CDR3 has 13 residues. V lost 2 bases and J 4 bases, leaving 8 bases between the germline ends.

The V and J genes are TRBV10-3 and TRBJ1-3; D unclear. V lost 0 bases, J lost 0 bases, and 12 bases lay in between. CDR3 size: 17 residues. In germline, CDR1 is ENHRY, CDR2 SYGVKD. For the CDR3, the DNA is TGTGCCATCAGTGAGTCACCCCTCCGGAGCTCTGGAAACACCATATATTTT. Translating gives CAISESPLRSSGNTIYF.

The gene calls are TRBV5-1 and TRBJ1-4; D is ambiguous. The CDR3 covers 15 residues. The V and J ends lost 2 bases and 4 bases respectively, with 12 bases between them. Germline-derived CDR1 and CDR2 are SGHRS and YFSETQ. Here the CDR3 reads CASSLRSGSNEKLFF. CDR3 nucleotide sequence: TGCGCCAGCAGCTTACGAAGCGGGAGTAATGAAAAACTGTTTTTT. Based on the CDR3 plus reference TRBV5-1 and TRBJ1-4, the full variable domain is KAGVTQTPRYLIKTRGQQVTLSCSPISGHRSVSWYQQTPGQGLQFLFEYFSETQRNKGNFPGRFSGRQFSNSRSEMNVSTLELGDSALYLCASSLRSGSNEKLFFGSGTQLSVL.